Below, 12 T cell receptor beta chains from the same sample are listed, as sequenced in a study of T cell repertoires in cytomegalovirus infection. TCRdb used MiXCR to reprocess the reads, holding one entry per CDR3 protein. The sample records around 630,000 distinct CDR3 sequences, 20% to 25% being singletons. The sample was CD8+ T cells from PBMCs. These receptor sequences come from a human donor in good health (CMV status not recorded). Some clones in this sample may be carry-over from other donors' samples.

The V gene is TRBV5-1, the J gene TRBJ1-1; D unclear. The length of the CDR3 is 11 residues. Germline V CDR1 and CDR2: SGHRS, YFSETQ. V dropped 5 bases and J dropped 12 bases, with 14 bases sitting between them. The CDR3 is CASRSDGGSFF. DNA of the CDR3: TGCGCCAGCAGATCGGACGGAGGGTCTTTCTTT.

Only a few counts were recorded for this clonotype. The J gene is TRBJ2-1, the V gene TRBV24-1, with D perhaps TRBD2 (6 bases). V was trimmed by 3 bases and J by 8 bases, leaving 10 bases between them. Germline V gene sequence: CDR1 KGHDR, CDR2 SFDVKD. The CDR3 sequence is 13 residues long. In nucleotides, the CDR3 is TGTGCCACCAGTGATCCGGGGGTGGATGAGCAGTTCTTC. Its protein is CATSDPGVDEQFF.

The V call is TRBV27, the J call TRBJ2-3; TRBD2 matches 9 bases. V shed 3 bases and J 7 bases; nucleotides not matched to a gene: 5. CDR1 is MNHEY and CDR2 is SMNVEV in the germline V gene (reference sequence). This CDR3 has 14 amino acids. Written as DNA, the CDR3 is TGTGCCAGCAGTTTTGCGGGGGGGCTTTATACGCAGTATTTT. It translates to CASSFAGGLYTQYF.

There are many counts of this clonotype. V usage is TRBV7-2 and J usage is TRBJ1-1; the match to TRBD1 covers 10 bases. The V gene's germline CDR1 is SGHTA and CDR2 FQGNSA. The CDR3 extends over 14 amino acids. V shed 5 bases, J shed 5 bases, and the junction held 5 bases outside the gene matches. The CDR3, as DNA: TGTGCCAGCAGCGGCGACAGGGGGCAAACTGAAGCTTTCTTT. Its translation: CASSGDRGQTEAFF.

J is TRBJ2-7 and V is TRBV28, with 9 bases matching TRBD1. The CDR3 runs to 13 residues. Germline lookup yields CDR1 MDHEN and CDR2 SYDVKM. V trimming: 7 bases; J trimming: 6 bases; junction bases outside the gene matches: 7. The CDR3 sequence is CASKVPGQGEQYV. CDR3 DNA: TGTGCCAGCAAGGTCCCGGGACAGGGCGAGCAGTACGTC.

This clonotype was recorded at least ten times. This chain links TRBV7-2 with TRBJ2-3, with a possible D match to TRBD2 (7 bases). The CDR3 runs 18 residues. The germline gives CDR1 SGHTA, CDR2 FQGNSA. V was cut by 1 base and J by 1 base, with 18 bases left in between. The CDR3 region has the DNA TGTGCCAGCAGCTTAGAAGACGGGGGGTACAGGGGCACAGATACGCAGTATTTT. Its translation is CASSLEDGGYRGTDTQYF.

The chain couples TRBV20-1 to TRBJ2-5, with D unresolved. Between the trimmed V and J ends, which lost 0 bases and 3 bases, there was a span of 14 bases. The CDR3 extends over 15 amino acids. Germline lookup yields CDR1 DFQATT and CDR2 SNEGSKA (reference sequence). The CDR3 loop reads CSARDPGPLEETQYF. CDR3 coding DNA: TGCAGTGCTAGAGATCCCGGTCCCCTGGAAGAGACCCAGTACTTC.

The chain is built from TRBV28 and TRBJ2-1; D unclear. This CDR3 comprises 13 residues. CDR1 MDHEN and CDR2 SYDVKM come from the germline V gene. The V gene lost 0 bases and the J gene lost 5 bases, with 5 bases spanning the gap. The CDR3 nucleotides are TGTGCCAGCAGTTTATGGCCCAACAATGAGCAGTTCTTC. Translating it yields CASSLWPNNEQFF.

The V and J genes are TRBV6-2 or TRBV6-3 and TRBJ2-1; 7 nucleotides agree with TRBD1. V lost 8 bases to trimming and J lost 13 bases; unmatched junction nucleotides: 11. The CDR3 is 12 amino acids. Germline CDR1 is MNHEY and CDR2 is SVGEGT. CDR3 sequence: CASSISGTEQFF. The CDR3 region has the DNA TGTGCCAGCTCAATCTCCGGGACAGAACAGTTCTTC.

At least ten counts were recorded for this clonotype. V gene TRBV7-9 combines with J gene TRBJ1-1, with 9 bases lining up with TRBD1. The J segment lost 4 bases and the V segment lost 5 bases, leaving 5 bases of the junction unmatched. Looked up from germline, CDR1 is SEHNR and CDR2 is FQNEAQ (reference sequence). The CDR3 loop spans 14 amino acids. The CDR3 is CASSPRQGGTEAFF. The CDR3 coding sequence is TGTGCCAGCAGCCCTAGACAGGGGGGCACTGAAGCTTTCTTT. The full variable domain, completed using reference TRBV7-9 and TRBJ1-1, is DTGVSQNPRHKITKRGQNVTFRCDPISEHNRLYWYRQTLGQGPEFLTYFQNEAQLEKSRLLSDRFSAERPKGSFSTLEIQRTEQGDSAMYLCASSPRQGGTEAFFGQGTRLTVV.

The CDR3 spells CASSLAGEDYGYTF. CDR3 sequence (DNA): TGTGCCAGCAGCTTGGCCGGGGAGGACTATGGCTACACCTTC. This chain links TRBV5-6 with TRBJ1-2; D is undetermined. Germline V gene lookup returns CDR1 SGHDT and CDR2 YYEEEE. V was pared by 0 bases and J by 3 bases, with 9 bases between. The CDR3 sequence is 14 residues long.

The chain has TRBV6-2 or TRBV6-3 and TRBJ1-5; a weak D match, TRBD1 (5 bases). V was cut by 7 bases and J by 1 base, with 14 bases left in between. Germline assignment: CDR1 MNHEY and CDR2 SVGEGT. This CDR3 has 15 amino acids. This CDR3 is CASTPTVSSNQPQHF. CDR3 nucleotide sequence: TGTGCCAGCACCCCGACAGTTTCGAGCAATCAGCCCCAGCATTTT.